This T cell receptor (beta chain) was sequenced for a study of T cell clones after liver transplantation. In the study overall: A pre-transplant mixed lymphocyte reaction with TCRbeta sequencing defined graft-donor-reactive clones followed in post-transplant blood. Notes on the study in general: Compared with third party-reactive sequences, donor-reactive ones declined more, independent of withdrawal success. Circulating graft-donor-reactive CD4 TCRbeta sequences fell significantly post-transplant in most of the 8 subjects.

This clone turned up a few times. The antigen is unknown. Clones were sequenced by immunoSEQ multiplex PCR, and TCRdb holds only the in-frame ones, with some missing. The sample lists tens of thousands of clones, 60% to 80% occurring once. Germline CDR1 is DFQATT and CDR2 is SNEGSKA (reference sequence). There are 11 residues in the CDR3. V was cut by 7 bases and J by 8 bases, with 11 bases left in between. Sequenced here: CD4+ T cells from blood, sampled at the 22-month timepoint. The origin of this receptor is a human patient who received a liver transplant. These T cells may partly come from the graft donor. V is TRBV20-1 and J is TRBJ1-4, with D unclear. CDR3 sequence reads: CSVRTVEKLFF. CDR3 DNA: TGCAGTGTTAGGACTGTCGAAAAACTGTTTTTT.